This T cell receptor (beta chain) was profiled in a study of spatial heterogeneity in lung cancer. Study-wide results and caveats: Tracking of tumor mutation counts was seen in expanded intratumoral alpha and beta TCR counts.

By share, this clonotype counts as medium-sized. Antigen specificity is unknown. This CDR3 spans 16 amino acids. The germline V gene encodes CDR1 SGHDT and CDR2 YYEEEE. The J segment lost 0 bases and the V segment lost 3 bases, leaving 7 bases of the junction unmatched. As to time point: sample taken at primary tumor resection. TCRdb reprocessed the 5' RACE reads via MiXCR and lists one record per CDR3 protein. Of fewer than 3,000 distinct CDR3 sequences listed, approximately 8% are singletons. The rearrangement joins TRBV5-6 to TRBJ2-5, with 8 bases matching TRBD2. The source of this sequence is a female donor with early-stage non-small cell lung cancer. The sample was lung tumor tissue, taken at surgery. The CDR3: CASSSRASGYQETQYF. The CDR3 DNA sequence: TGTGCCAGCAGCTCGAGGGCTAGCGGGTACCAAGAGACCCAGTACTTC.